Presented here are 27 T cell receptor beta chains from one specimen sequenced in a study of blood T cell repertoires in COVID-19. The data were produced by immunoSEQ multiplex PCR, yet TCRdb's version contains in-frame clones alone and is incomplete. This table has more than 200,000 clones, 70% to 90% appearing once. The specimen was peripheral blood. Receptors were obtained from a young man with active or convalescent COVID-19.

CDR3 nucleotides: TGTGCCAGCAGTTACCTGACAGCTTCTAATGAAAAACTGTTTTTT. Translating gives CASSYLTASNEKLFF. The chain employs TRBV6-5 and TRBJ1-4, with TRBD1 as a possible D gene (5 bases). The V end lost 2 bases, the J end lost 3 bases, and 10 bases lay between the germline ends. Germline values: CDR1 MNHEY, CDR2 SVGAGI. This CDR3 comprises 15 residues.

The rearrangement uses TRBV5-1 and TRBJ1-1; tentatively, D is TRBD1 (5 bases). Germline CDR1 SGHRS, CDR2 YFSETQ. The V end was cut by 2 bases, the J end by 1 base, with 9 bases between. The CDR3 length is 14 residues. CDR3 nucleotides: TGCGCCAGCAGCTTCGCTCAGGGGAACACTGAAGCTTTCTTT. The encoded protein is CASSFAQGNTEAFF.

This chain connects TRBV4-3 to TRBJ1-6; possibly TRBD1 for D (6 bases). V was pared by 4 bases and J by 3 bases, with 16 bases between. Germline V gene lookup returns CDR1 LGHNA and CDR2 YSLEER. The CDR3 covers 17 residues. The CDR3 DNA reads TGCGCCAGCAGCCTTGTACAGGGAGTCGTCTATAATTCACCCCTCCACTTT. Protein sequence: CASSLVQGVVYNSPLHF.

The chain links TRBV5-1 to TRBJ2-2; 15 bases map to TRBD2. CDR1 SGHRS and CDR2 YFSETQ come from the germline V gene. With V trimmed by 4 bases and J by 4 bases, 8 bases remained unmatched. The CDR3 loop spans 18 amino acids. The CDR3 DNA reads TGCGCCAGCAGCAAAGGGACTAGCGGGGGGATTCTCACCGGGGAGCTGTTTTTT. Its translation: CASSKGTSGGILTGELFF.

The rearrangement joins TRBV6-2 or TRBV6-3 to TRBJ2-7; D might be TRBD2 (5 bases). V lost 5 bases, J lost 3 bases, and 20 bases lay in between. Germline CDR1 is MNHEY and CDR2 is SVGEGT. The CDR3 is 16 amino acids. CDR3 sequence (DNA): TGTGCCAGCAGTCCCCCCCAGGCTAGCATTAGCTACGAGCAGTACTTC. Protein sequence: CASSPPQASISYEQYF.

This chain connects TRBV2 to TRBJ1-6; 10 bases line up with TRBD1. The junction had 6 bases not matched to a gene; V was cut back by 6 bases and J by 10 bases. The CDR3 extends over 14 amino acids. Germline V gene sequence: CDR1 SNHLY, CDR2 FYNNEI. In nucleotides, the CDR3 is TGTGCCAGCAGGGACAGGGGGTATGACTCACCCCTCCACTTT. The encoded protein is CASRDRGYDSPLHF.

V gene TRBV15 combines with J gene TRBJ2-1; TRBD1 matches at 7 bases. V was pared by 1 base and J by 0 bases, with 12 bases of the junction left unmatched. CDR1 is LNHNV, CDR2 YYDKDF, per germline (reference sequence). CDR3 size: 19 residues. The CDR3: CATSRGTGGSTSSYNEQFF. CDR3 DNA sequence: TGTGCCACCAGCAGAGGGACAGGCGGTTCCACAAGCTCCTACAATGAGCAGTTCTTC.

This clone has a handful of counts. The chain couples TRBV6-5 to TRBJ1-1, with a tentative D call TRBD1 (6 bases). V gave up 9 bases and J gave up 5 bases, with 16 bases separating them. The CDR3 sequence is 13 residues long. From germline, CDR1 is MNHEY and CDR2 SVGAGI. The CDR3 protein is CASQSGTRTEAFF. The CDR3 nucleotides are TGTGCCAGTCAGTCCGGGACAAGGACTGAAGCTTTCTTT.

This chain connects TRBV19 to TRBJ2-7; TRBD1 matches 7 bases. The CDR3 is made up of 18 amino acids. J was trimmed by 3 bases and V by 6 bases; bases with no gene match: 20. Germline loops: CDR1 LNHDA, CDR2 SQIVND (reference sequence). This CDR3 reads CASRKAGNPQGTGYEQYF. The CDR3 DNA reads TGTGCCAGTAGGAAGGCCGGCAACCCACAGGGGACCGGCTACGAGCAGTACTTC.

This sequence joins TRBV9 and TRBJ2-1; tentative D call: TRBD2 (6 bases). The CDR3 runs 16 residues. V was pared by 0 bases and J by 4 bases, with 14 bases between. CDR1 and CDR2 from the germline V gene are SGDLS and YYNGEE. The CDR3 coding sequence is TGTGCCAGCAGCGTAGCTCAGCGGGTGAAATACAATGAGCAGTTCTTC. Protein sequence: CASSVAQRVKYNEQFF. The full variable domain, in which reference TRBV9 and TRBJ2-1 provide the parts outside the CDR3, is DSGVTQTPKHLITATGQRVTLRCSPRSGDLSVYWYQQSLDQGLQFLIQYYNGEERAKGNILERFSAQQFPDLHSELNLSSLELGDSALYFCASSVAQRVKYNEQFFGPGTRLTVL.

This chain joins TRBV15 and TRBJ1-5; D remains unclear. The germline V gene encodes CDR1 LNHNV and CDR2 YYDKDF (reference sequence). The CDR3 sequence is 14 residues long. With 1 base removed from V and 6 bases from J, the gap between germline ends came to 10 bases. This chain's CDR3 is CATSRGGSPQPQHF. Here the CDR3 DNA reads TGTGCCACCAGCAGAGGCGGGAGCCCTCAGCCCCAGCATTTT.

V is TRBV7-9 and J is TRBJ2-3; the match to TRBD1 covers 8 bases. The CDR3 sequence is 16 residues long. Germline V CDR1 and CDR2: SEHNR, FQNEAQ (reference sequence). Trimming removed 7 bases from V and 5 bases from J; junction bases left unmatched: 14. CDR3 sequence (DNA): TGTGCCAGCAACTCGCTTGCAGGACAGGGAGGAGATACGCAGTATTTT. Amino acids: CASNSLAGQGGDTQYF.

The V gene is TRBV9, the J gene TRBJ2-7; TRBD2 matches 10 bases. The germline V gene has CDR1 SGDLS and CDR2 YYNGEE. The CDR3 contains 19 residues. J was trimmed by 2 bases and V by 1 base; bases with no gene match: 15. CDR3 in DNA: TGTGCCAGCAGCGTAAGCCCCTCGTCCCAGCGGGGGGGCGCCTACGAGCAGTACTTC. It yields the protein CASSVSPSSQRGGAYEQYF.

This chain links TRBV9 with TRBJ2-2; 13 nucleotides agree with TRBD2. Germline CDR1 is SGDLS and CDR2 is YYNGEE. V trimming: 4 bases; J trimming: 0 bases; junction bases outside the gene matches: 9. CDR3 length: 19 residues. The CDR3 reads CASSPRTSGGDANTGELFF. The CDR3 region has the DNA TGTGCCAGCAGCCCACGGACTAGCGGGGGAGACGCGAACACCGGGGAGCTGTTTTTT.

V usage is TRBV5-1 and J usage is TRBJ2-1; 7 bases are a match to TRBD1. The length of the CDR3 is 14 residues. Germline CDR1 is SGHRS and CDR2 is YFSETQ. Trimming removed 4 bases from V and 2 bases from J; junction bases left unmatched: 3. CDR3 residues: CASSRQGPYNEQFF. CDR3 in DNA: TGCGCCAGCAGCCGACAGGGCCCCTACAATGAGCAGTTCTTC. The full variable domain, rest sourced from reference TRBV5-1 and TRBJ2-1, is KAGVTQTPRYLIKTRGQQVTLSCSPISGHRSVSWYQQTPGQGLQFLFEYFSETQRNKGNFPGRFSGRQFSNSRSEMNVSTLELGDSALYLCASSRQGPYNEQFFGPGTRLTVL.

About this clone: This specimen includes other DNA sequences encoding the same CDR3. The CDR3 DNA reads as TGTGCCAGCAGCGTAGGGGGCGATCCCTCCTACGAGCAGTACTTC. Residues: CASSVGGDPSYEQYF. The V call is TRBV9, the J call TRBJ2-7; a possible D gene is TRBD1 (5 bases). The CDR3 runs to 15 residues. CDR1 SGDLS and CDR2 YYNGEE come from the germline V gene. V lost 0 bases and J lost 0, with 10 bases in between.

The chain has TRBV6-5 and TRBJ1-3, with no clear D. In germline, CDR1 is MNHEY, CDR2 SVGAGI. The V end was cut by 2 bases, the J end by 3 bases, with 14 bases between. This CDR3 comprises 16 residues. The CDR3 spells CASSYEGGSSGNTIYF. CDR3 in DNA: TGTGCCAGCAGTTACGAGGGCGGTAGCAGTGGAAACACCATATATTTT.

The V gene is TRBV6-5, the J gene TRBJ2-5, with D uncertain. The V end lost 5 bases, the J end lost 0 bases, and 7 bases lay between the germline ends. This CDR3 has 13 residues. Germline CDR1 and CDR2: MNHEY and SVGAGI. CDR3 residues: CASSLDYQETQYF. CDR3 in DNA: TGTGCCAGCAGTCTCGACTACCAAGAGACCCAGTACTTC.

This CDR3 is CASSWTGVATGELFF. The CDR3 DNA reads TGTGCCAGCAGTTGGACAGGGGTCGCCACCGGGGAGCTGTTTTTT. The rearrangement joins TRBV6-5 to TRBJ2-2; 9 nucleotides agree with TRBD1. From germline, CDR1 is MNHEY and CDR2 SVGAGI. After removal of 4 bases from V and 4 bases from J, the junction contained 4 bases not matched to a gene. The CDR3 extends over 15 amino acids.

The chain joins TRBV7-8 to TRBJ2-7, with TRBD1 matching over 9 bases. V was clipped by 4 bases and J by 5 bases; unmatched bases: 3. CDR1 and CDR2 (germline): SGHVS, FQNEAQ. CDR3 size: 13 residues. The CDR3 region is CASSSRTGDEQYF. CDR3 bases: TGTGCCAGCAGCTCAAGGACAGGGGACGAGCAGTACTTC.

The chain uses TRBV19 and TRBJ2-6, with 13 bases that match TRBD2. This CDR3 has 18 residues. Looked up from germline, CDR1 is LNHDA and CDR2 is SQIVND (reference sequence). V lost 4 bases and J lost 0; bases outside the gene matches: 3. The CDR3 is CASSTGLAGLSGANVLTF. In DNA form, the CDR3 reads TGTGCCAGTAGTACGGGACTAGCGGGGCTCTCTGGGGCCAACGTCCTGACTTTC.

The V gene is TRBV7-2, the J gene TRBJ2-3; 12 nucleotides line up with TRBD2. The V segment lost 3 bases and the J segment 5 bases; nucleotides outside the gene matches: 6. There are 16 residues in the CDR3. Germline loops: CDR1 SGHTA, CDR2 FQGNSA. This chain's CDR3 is CASSFRTSGVVDTQYF. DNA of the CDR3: TGTGCCAGCAGCTTTCGGACTAGCGGGGTAGTAGATACGCAGTATTTT.

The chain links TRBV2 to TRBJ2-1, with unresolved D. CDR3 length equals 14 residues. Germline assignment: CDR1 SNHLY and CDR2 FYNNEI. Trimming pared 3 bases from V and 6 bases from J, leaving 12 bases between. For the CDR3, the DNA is TGTGCCAGCAGTGAGGGCCCTATGGCCAATGAGCAGTTCTTC. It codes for CASSEGPMANEQFF.

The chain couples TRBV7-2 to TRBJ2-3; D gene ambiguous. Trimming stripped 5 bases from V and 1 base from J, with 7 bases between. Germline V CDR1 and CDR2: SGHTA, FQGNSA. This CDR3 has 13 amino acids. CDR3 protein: CASSGPGTDTQYF. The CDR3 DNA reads TGTGCCAGCAGCGGGCCGGGCACAGATACGCAGTATTTT.

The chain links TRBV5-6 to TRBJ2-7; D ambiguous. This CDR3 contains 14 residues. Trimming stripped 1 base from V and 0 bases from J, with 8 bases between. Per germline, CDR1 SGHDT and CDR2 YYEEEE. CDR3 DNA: TGTGCCAGCAGCTTGTATACCTACTCCTACGAGCAGTACTTC. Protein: CASSLYTYSYEQYF.

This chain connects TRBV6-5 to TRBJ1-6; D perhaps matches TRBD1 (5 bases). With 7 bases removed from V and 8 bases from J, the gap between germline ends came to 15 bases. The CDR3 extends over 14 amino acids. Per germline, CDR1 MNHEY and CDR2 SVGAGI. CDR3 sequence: CASNNGGVDSPLHF. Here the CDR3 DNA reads TGTGCCAGCAACAACGGGGGGGTCGATTCACCCCTCCACTTT.

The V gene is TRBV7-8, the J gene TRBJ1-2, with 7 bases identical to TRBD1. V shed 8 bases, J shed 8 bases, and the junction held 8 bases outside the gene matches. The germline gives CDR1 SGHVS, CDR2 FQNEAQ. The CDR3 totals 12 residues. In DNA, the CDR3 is TGTGCCAGCTTCGACAGGGATAGAGGCTACACCTTC. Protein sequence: CASFDRDRGYTF. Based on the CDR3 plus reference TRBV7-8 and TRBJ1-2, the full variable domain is GAGVSQSPRYKVAKRGQDVALRCDPISGHVSLFWYQQALGQGPEFLTYFQNEAQLDKSGLPSDRFFAERPEGSVSTLKIQRTQQEDSAVYLCASFDRDRGYTFGSGTRLTVV.